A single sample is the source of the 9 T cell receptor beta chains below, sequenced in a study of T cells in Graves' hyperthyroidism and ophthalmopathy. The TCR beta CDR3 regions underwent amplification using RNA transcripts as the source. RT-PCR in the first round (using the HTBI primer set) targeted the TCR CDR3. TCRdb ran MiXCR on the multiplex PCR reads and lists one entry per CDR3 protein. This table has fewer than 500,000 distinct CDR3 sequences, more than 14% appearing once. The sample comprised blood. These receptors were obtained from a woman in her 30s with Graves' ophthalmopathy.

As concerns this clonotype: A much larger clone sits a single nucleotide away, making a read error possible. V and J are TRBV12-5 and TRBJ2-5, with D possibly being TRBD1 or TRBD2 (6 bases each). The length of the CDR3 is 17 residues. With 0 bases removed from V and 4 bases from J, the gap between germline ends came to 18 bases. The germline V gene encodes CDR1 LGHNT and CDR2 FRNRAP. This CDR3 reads CASGLVGTGAHRETQYF. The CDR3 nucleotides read TGTGCTAGTGGTTTGGTAGGTACGGGGGCTCACCGAGAGACCCAGTACTTC.

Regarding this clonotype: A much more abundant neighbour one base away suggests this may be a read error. The CDR3 nucleotides are TGTGCCAGCGGACTTCCCCTCCCCTACGAGCAGTACTTC. This translates into CASGLPLPYEQYF. This chain joins TRBV6-1 and TRBJ2-7, with D perhaps matching TRBD2 (5 bases). This CDR3 region has 13 residues. V lost 8 bases and J lost 2, with 13 bases in between. Germline assignment: CDR1 MNHNS and CDR2 SASEGT.

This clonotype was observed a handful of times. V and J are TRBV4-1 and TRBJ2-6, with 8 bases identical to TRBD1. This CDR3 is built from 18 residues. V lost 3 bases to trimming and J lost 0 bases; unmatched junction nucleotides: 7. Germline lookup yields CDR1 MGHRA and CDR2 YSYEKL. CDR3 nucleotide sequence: TGCGCCAGCAGCCAGCCGGACAGGGACAACTCTGGGGCCAACGTCCTGACTTTC. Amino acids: CASSQPDRDNSGANVLTF.

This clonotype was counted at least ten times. CDR3 sequence: CSASGDRGYGYTF. In nucleotides, the CDR3 is TGCAGTGCTAGTGGGGACAGAGGATATGGCTACACCTTC. The chain has TRBV20-1 and TRBJ1-2, with TRBD1 identical over 7 bases. Germline V gives CDR1 DFQATT, CDR2 SNEGSKA (reference sequence). The CDR3 has 13 residues. V dropped 3 bases and J dropped 5; count of bases not matched to a gene: 6.

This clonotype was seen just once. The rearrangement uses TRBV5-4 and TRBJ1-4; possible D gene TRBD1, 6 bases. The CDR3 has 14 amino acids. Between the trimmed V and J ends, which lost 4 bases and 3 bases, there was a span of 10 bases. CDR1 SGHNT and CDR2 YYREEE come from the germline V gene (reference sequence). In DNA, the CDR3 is TGTGCCAGCAGCCCGGACAGTGCTAATGAAAAACTGTTTTTT. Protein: CASSPDSANEKLFF.

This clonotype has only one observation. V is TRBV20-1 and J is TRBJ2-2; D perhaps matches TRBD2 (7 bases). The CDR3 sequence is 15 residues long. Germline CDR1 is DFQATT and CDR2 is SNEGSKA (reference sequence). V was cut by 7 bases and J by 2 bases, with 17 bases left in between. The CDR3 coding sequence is TGCAGTGTTCCCAGGCCGGGGGGCAACACCGGGGAGCTGTTTTTT. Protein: CSVPRPGGNTGELFF.

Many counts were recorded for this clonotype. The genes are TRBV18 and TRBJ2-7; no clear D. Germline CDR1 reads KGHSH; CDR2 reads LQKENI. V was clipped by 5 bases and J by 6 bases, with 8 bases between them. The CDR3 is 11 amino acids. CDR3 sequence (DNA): TGTGCCAGCTCAACCGGGTCCGAGCAGTACTTC. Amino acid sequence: CASSTGSEQYF.

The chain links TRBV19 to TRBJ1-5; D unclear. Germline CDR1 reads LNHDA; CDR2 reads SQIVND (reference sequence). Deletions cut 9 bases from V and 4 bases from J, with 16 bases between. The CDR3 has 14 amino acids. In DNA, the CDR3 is TGTGCCAGCCTCAGTCACCGGGGAAATCAGCCCCAGCATTTT. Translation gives CASLSHRGNQPQHF.

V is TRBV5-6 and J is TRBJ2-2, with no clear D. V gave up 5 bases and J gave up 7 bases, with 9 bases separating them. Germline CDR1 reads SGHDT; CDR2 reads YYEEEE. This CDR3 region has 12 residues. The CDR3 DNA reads TGTGCCAGCAGTACGGCTGACGGGGAGCTGTTTTTT. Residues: CASSTADGELFF. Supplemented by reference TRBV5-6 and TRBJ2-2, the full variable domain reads DAGVTQSPTHLIKTRGQQVTLRCSPKSGHDTVSWYQQALGQGPQFIFQYYEEEERQRGNFPDRFSGHQFPNYSSELNVNALLLGDSALYLCASSTADGELFFGEGSRLTVL.